The source of this TCR beta chain is a study of CD8 T cells in ankylosing spondylitis. Study observations and caveats: Reports of some motif variants in reactive arthritis synovial fluid and blood predate this one. Relatively scarce in peripheral blood, disease-linked clones were CD8+. Several highly homologous variants made up a TCR beta motif, and this motif appeared characteristic of ankylosing spondylitis blood.

Per germline, CDR1 SQVTM and CDR2 ANQGSEA. The CDR3 totals 13 residues. Trimming at V came to 7 bases and at J to 3 bases, leaving 4 bases not matched to a gene. Quantitative 5'-RACE with molecular barcodes produced the TCR beta libraries. MiXCR was run by TCRdb on the 5' RACE reads, yielding one entry per CDR3 protein. The data show about 300,000 distinct CDR3 sequences, roughly 20% seen once. Ten or more counts support this clonotype. Its antigen remains unknown. The genes are TRBV29-1 and TRBJ2-3; 10 nucleotides line up with TRBD2. This receptor was identified in a female donor with ankylosing spondylitis or in good health (not recorded which). Sequenced sample: blood, either unsorted or a sorted T cell fraction (not recorded which). CDR3 coding DNA: TGCAGCGCTGAGACTAGCGGGACAGATACGCAGTATTTT. This gives the protein CSAETSGTDTQYF.